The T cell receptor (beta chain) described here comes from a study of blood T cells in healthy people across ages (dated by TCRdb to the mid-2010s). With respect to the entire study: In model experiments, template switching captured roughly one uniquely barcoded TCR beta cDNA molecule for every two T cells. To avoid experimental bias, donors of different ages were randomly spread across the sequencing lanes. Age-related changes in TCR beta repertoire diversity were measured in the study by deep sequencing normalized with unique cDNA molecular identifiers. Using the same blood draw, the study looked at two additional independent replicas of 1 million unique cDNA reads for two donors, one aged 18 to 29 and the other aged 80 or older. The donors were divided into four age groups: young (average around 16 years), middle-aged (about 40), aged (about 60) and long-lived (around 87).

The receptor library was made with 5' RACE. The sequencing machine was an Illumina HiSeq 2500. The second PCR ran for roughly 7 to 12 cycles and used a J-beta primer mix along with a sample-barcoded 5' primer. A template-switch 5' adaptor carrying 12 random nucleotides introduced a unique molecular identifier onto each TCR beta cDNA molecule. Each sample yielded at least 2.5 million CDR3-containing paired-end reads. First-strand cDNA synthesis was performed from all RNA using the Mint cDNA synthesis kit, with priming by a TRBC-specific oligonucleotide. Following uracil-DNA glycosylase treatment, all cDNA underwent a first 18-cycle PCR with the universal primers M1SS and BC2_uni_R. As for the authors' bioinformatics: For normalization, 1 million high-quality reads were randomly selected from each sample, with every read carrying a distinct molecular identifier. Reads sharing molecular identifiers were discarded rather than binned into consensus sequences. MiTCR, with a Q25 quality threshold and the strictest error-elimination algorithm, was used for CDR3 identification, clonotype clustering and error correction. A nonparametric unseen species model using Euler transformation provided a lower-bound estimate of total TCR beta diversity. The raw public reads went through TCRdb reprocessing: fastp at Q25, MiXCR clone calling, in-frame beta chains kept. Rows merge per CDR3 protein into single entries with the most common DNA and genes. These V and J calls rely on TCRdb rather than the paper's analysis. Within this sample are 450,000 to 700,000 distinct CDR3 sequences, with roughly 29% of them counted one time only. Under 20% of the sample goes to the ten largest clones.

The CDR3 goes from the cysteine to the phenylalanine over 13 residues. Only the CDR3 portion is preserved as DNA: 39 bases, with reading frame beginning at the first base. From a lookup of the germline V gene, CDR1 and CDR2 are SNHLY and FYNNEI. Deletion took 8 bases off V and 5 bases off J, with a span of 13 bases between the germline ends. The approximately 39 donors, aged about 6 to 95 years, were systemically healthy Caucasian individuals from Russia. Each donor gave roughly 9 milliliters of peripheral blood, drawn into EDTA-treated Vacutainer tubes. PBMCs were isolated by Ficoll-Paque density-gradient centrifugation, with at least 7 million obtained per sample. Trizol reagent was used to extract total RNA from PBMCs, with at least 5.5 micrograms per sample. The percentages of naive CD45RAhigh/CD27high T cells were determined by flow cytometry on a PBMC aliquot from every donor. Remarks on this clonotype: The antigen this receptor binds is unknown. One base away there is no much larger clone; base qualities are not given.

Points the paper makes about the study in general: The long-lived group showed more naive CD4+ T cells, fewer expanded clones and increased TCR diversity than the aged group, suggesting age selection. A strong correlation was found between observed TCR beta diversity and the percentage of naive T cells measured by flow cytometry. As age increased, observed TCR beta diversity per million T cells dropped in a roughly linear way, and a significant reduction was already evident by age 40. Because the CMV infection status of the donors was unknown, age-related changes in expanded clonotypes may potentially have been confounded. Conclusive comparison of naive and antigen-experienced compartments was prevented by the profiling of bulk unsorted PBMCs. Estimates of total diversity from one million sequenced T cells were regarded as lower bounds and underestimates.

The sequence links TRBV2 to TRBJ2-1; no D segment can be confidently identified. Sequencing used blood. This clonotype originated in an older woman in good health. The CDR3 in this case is CASRNGPNNEQFF. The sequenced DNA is TGTGCCAGCCGGAATGGACCTAACAATGAGCAGTTCTTC.